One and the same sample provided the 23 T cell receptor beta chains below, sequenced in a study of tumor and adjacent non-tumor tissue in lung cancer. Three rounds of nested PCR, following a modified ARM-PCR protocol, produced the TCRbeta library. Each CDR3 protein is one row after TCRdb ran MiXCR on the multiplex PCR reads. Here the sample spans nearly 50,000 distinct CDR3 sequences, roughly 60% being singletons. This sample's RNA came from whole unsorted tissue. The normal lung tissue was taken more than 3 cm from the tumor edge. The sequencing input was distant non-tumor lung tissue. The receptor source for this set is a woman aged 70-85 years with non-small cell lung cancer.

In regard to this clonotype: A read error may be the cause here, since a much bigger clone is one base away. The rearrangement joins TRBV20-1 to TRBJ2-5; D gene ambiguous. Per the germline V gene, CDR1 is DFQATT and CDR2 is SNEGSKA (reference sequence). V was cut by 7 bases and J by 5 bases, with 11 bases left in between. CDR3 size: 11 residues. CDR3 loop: CSVTSRETQYF. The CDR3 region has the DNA TGCAGTGTTACAAGTAGGGAGACCCAGTACTTC.

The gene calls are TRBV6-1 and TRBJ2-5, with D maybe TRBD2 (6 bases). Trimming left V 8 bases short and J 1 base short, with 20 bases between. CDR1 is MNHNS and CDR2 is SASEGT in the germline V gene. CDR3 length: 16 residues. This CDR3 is CASAYLAEGSQETQYF. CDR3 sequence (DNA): TGTGCCAGCGCGTATTTAGCGGAGGGGAGCCAAGAGACCCAGTACTTC.

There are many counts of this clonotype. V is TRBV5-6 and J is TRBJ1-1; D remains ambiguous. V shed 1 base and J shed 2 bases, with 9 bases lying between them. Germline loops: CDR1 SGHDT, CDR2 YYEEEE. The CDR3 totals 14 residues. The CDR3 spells CASSLLSANTEAFF. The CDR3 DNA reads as TGTGCCAGCAGCTTGCTCTCAGCTAACACTGAAGCTTTCTTT.

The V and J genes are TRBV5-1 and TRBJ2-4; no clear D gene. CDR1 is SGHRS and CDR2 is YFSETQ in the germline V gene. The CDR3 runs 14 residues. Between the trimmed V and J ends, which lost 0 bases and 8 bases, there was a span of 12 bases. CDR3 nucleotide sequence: TGCGCCAGCAGCTTGGAGTCCGGTTCAGACATTCAGTACTTC. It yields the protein CASSLESGSDIQYF.

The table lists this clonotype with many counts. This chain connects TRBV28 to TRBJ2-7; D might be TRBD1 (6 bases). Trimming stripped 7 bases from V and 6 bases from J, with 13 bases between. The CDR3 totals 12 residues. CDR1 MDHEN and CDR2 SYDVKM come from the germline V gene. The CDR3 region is CASTPGQFEQYF. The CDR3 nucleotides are TGTGCCAGCACCCCCGGACAGTTCGAGCAGTACTTC. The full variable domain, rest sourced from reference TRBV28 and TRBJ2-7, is DVKVTQSSRYLVKRTGEKVFLECVQDMDHENMFWYRQDPGLGLRLIYFSYDVKMKEKGDIPEGYSVSREKKERFSLILESASTNQTSMYLCASTPGQFEQYFGPGTRLTVT.

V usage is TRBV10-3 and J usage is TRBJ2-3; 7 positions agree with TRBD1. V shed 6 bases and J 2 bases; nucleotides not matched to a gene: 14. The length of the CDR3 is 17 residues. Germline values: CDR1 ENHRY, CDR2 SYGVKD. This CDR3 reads CAIRDPTGTNFTDTQYF. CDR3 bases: TGTGCCATCAGGGATCCGACAGGGACGAATTTCACAGATACGCAGTATTTT.

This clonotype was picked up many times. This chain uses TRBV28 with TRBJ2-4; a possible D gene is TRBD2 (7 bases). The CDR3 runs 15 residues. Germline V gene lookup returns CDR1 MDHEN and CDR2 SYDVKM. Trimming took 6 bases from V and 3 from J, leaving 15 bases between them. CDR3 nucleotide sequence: TGTGCCAGCAGCCTAAGGGGGGGCGGCAAAAACATTCAGTACTTC. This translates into CASSLRGGGKNIQYF. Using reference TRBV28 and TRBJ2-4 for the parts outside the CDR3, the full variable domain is DVKVTQSSRYLVKRTGEKVFLECVQDMDHENMFWYRQDPGLGLRLIYFSYDVKMKEKGDIPEGYSVSREKKERFSLILESASTNQTSMYLCASSLRGGGKNIQYFGAGTRLSVL.

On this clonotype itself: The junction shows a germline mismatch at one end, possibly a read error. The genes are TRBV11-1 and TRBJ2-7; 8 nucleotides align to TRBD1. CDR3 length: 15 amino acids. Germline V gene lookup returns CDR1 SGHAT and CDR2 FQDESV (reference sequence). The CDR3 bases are TGTCCCAGCAGCCGCGGACAGGGAACCTCCTACGAGCAGCACTTC. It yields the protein CPSSRGQGTSYEQHF.

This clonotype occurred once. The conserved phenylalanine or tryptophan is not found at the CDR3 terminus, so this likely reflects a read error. For the CDR3, the DNA is TGTGCCAGCAGCCAAAGATTCACTGGGGAGCTGTTTTCT. This translates into CASSQRFTGELFS. The chain carries TRBV6-5 and TRBJ2-2; no clear D. Germline V lookup: CDR1 MNHEY, CDR2 SVGAGI. CDR3 length: 13 residues. The germline V and J ends were trimmed by 6 bases and 8 bases, with 13 bases remaining between them.

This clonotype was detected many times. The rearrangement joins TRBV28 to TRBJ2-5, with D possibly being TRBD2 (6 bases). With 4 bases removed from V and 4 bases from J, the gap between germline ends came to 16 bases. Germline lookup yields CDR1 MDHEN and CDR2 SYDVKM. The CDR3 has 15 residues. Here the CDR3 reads CASSSWQGGRETQYF. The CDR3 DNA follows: TGTGCCAGCAGTTCTTGGCAGGGAGGAAGAGAGACCCAGTACTTC.

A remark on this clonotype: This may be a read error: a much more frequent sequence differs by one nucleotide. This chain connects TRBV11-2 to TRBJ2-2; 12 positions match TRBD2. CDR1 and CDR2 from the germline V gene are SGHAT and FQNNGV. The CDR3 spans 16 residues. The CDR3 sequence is CTSSSTSGSGTGELVF. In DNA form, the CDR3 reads TGTACCAGCAGCTCGACTAGCGGGAGTGGCACCGGGGAGCTGGTTTTT.

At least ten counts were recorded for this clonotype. CDR3 residues: CASRGTETEAFF. CDR3 sequence (DNA): TGTGCCAGCAGAGGGACGGAAACTGAAGCTTTCTTT. The J gene is TRBJ1-1, the V gene TRBV6-4; a weak D match, TRBD1 (5 bases). The V gene's germline CDR1 is MRHNA and CDR2 SNTAGT. The CDR3 totals 12 residues. The V and J ends lost 6 bases and 5 bases respectively, with 10 bases between them.

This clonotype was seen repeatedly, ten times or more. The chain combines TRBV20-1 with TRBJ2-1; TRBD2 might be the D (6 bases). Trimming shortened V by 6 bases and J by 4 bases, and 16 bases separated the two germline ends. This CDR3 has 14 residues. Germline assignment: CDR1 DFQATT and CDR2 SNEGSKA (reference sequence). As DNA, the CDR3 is TGCAGTGCCAAACGAGGGGCGGGATACAATGAGCAGTTCTTC. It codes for CSAKRGAGYNEQFF.

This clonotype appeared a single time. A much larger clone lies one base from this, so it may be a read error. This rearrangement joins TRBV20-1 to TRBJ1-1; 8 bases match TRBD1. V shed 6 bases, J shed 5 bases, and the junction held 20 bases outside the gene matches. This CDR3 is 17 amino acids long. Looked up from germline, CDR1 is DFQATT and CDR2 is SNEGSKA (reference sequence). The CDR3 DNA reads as TGCAGTGCGAGCGGGCAGGGGGCGAGGGGCGACGTGACTGAAGCTTTCTTT. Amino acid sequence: CSASGQGARGDVTEAFF.

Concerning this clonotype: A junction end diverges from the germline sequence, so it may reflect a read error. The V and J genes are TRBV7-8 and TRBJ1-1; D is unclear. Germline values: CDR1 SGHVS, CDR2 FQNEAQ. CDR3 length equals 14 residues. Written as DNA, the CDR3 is TGTACCAGGAGCTTAGTAGGCGCGGTCACTGAAGCTTTCTTT. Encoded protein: CTRSLVGAVTEAFF.

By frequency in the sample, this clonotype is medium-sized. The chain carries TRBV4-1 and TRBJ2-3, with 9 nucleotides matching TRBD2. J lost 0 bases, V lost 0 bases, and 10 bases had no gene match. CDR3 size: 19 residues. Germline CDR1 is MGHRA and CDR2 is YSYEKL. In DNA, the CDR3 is TGCGCCAGCAGCCAAGAGAGCGGGAGGAGCGTAAGGAGCACAGATACGCAGTATTTT. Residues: CASSQESGRSVRSTDTQYF.

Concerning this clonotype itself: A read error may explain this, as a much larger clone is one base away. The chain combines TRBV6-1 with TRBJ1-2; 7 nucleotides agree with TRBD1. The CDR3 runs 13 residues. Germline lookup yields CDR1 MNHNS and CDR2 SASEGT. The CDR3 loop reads CASSQDRVDGYAF. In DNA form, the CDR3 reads TGTGCCAGCAGCCAAGACAGGGTTGATGGCTACGCCTTC.

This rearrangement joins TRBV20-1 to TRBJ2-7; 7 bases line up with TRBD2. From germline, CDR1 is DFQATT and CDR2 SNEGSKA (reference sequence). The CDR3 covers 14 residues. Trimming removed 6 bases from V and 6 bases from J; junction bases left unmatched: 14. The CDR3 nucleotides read TGCAGTGCCTCCCGACTAGCCGAGGGAGTCGAGCAGTACTTC. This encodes CSASRLAEGVEQYF.

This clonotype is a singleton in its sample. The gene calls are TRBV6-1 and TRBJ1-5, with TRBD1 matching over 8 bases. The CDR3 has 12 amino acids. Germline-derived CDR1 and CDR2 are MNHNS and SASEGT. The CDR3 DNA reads TGTGCAAGACAGGGGCCCAATCAGCCCCAGCATTTT. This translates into CARQGPNQPQHF.

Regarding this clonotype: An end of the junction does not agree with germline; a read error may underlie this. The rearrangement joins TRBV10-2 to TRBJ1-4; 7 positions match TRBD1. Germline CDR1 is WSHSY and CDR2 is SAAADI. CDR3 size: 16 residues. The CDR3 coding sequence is TGCGCCAGTAGTGAGTTCCACGGACAGGTTAATGAAAAACTGTTTTTT. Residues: CASSEFHGQVNEKLFF.

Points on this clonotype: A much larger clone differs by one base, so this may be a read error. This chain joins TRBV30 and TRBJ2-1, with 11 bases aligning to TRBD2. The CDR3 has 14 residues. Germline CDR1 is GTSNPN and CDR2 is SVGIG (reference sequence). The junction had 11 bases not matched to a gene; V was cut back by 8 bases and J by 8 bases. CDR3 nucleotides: TGTGCCCGGAACCTAGCGGGAGGACGCTATGAGCAGTTCTTC. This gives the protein CARNLAGGRYEQFF.

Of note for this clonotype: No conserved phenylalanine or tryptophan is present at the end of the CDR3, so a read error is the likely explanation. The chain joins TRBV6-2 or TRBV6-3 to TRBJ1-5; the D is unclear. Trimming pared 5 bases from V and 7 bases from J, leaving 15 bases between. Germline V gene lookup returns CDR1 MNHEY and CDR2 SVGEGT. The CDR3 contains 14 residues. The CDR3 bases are TGTGCCAGCAGTATAAGGGAAGCCAGCCAGCCCCAGCATTCT. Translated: CASSIREASQPQHS.

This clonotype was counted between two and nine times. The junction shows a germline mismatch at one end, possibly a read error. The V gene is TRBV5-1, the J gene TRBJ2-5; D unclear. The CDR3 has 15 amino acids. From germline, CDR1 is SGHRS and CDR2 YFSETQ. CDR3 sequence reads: CASSLASKYQEAQYF. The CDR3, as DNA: TGCGCCAGCAGCTTGGCTTCAAAATACCAAGAGGCCCAGTACTTC.